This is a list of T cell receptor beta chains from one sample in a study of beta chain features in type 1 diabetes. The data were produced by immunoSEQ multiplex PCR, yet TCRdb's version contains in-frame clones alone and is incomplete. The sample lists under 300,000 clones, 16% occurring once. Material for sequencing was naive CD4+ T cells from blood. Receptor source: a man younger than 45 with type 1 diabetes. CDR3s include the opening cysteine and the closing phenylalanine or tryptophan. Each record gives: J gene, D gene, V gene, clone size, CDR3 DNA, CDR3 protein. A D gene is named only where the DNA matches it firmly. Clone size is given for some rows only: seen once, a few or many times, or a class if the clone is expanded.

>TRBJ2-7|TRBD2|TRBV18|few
TGTGCCAGCTCACCGCTATTGGGACTAGCGGGAGTCTCGGGCGAGCAGTACTTC
CASSPLLGLAGVSGEQYF
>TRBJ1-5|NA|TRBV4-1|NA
TGCGCCAGCAGTCTAAAACAGGGCTCTCAGCCCCAGCATTTT
CASSLKQGSQPQHF
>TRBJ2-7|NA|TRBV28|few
TGTGCCAGCAGTTTCCCTAGCTCCTACGAGCAGTACTTC
CASSFPSSYEQYF
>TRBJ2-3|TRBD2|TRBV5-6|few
TGTGCCAGCAGATTCGGACTAGCGGTTTCCACAGATACGCAGTATTTT
CASRFGLAVSTDTQYF
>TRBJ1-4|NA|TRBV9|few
TGTGCCAGCAGCGCACAGAGCACTAATGAAAAACTGTTTTTT
CASSAQSTNEKLFF
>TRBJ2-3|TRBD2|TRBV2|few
TGTGCCAGCAGGCGGGAGAAGGTCACAGATACGCAGTATTTT
CASRREKVTDTQYF
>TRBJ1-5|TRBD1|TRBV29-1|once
TGCAGCGCATCAGGGGGCGGCCAGCCCCAGCATTTT
CSASGGGQPQHF
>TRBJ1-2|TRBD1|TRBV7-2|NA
TGTGCCAGCAGCTTAGGACAGGGAAGCGGCTACACCTTC
CASSLGQGSGYTF
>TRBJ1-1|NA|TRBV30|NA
TGTGCCTGGAGTCTCATTCCTGGAGCTTTCTTT
CAWSLIPGAFF
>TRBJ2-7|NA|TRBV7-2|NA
TGTGCCAGCAGCCGATTCGACGGACGGTCCTACGAGCAGTACTTC
CASSRFDGRSYEQYF
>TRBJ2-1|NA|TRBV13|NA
TGTGCCAGCAGCTTAGGGTTTTTAGGGGCTGATGAGCAGTTCTTC
CASSLGFLGADEQFF